Presented here are 5 T cell receptor beta chains from one specimen sequenced in a study of blood T cells in healthy people across ages. Then a second PCR, running roughly 7 to 11 cycles, was carried out with a sample-barcoded 5' primer and a J-beta primer mix. Via MiXCR, TCRdb re-called the 5' RACE reads, giving one row per CDR3 protein. Altogether hundreds of thousands of distinct CDR3 sequences are present, more than 45% being singletons, with the ten largest covering roughly 22%. Sequencing was carried out using blood. The receptors derive from a man aged 25 to 40 in good health.

This clonotype came up once. This chain connects TRBV20-1 to TRBJ2-1; no firm D call. The germline V and J ends were trimmed by 0 bases and 8 bases, with 17 bases remaining between them. CDR1 and CDR2 from the germline V gene are DFQATT and SNEGSKA (reference sequence). The CDR3 extends over 15 amino acids. The CDR3 sequence is CSARDGTLPRYEQFF. The CDR3 DNA sequence: TGCAGTGCTAGAGATGGTACACTTCCTAGGTATGAGCAGTTCTTC.

The V gene is TRBV6-2 or TRBV6-3, the J gene TRBJ2-5; 12 positions match TRBD1. The CDR3 spans 14 residues. Germline-derived CDR1 and CDR2 are MNHEY and SVGEGT. V shed 4 bases and J 12 bases; nucleotides not matched to a gene: 9. The chain's CDR3 is CASSLPGTGGVKYF. CDR3 bases: TGTGCCAGCAGTTTGCCCGGGACAGGGGGCGTTAAGTACTTC.

Concerning this clonotype itself: An end of the junction does not agree with germline; a read error may underlie this. V usage is TRBV5-6 and J usage is TRBJ1-2; 10 bases line up with TRBD1. Germline V gene lookup returns CDR1 SGHDT and CDR2 YYEEEE. The CDR3 is 15 amino acids. The CDR3 reads CASSQKTGGRYGYTF. The CDR3, as DNA: TGTGCCAGCAGCCAGAAGACAGGGGGCAGGTATGGTTACACCTTC.

The rearrangement joins TRBV5-1 to TRBJ2-4; TRBD1 might be the D (6 bases). The J call is in doubt because the DNA end fits TRBJ2-5 better. The CDR3 is 13 amino acids. Germline CDR1 SGHRS, CDR2 YFSETQ. The CDR3 DNA sequence: TGCGCCAGCAGCCGAGGGGGTGAAGGGACCCAGTACTTC. Residues: CASSRGGEGTQYF.

The genes are TRBV7-9 and TRBJ2-5; TRBD2 aligns across 7 bases. With V trimmed by 4 bases and J by 1 base, 3 bases remained unmatched. The germline V gene encodes CDR1 SEHNR and CDR2 FQNEAQ (reference sequence). This CDR3 region has 14 residues. CDR3 sequence reads: CASSYGEGQETQYF. The CDR3 region has the DNA TGTGCCAGCAGCTATGGGGAGGGCCAAGAGACCCAGTACTTC. Full variable domain (outside the CDR3, taken from reference TRBV7-9 and TRBJ2-5): DTGVSQNPRHKITKRGQNVTFRCDPISEHNRLYWYRQTLGQGPEFLTYFQNEAQLEKSRLLSDRFSAERPKGSFSTLEIQRTEQGDSAMYLCASSYGEGQETQYFGPGTRLLVL.